This note documents a single TCR beta chain sequence. What antigen it recognizes has not been identified. No base quality values were provided; no much bigger clone lies one nucleotide off. The source of the sample is a study of blood T cell repertoires in COVID-19 (dated by TCRdb to about 2020). General notes on the study: Samples covering the acute and convalescent phases of COVID-19 were provided by collaborators in the United States, Italy and Spain. The prospective study material was composed of cDNA or gDNA derived from T cells, B-cell-depleted T cells, or PBMCs. The dataset comprised deeply sampled blood TCRbeta repertoires from subjects exposed to, actively infected with, or recovered from COVID-19. The repertoires were released in a freely available public database meant as a resource for research on the immune response to SARS-CoV-2. The samples were drawn from two sources: the first 160 participants of the ongoing ImmuneRACE study, and over 1,000 subjects contributed by 6 global collaborators. The sample metadata nearly always contained a de-identified subject ID, COVID-19 status, age in years and sex. Where HLA class I and class II types were available, the types were taken from metadata supplied by the sample provider, not from assay-based typing.

Participants in the prospective study were aged about 18 to 95 years, lived in 24 United States geographic areas, and enrolled through a virtual design. In the prospective study, participants were assigned to cohorts based on the clinical history participants reported in a screening survey and a study questionnaire. For ImmuneRACE Cohort 3, a participant was defined as recovered based on two consecutive negative NP/OP PCR tests, clearance by a healthcare professional, or resolution of symptoms. Mobile phlebotomists in the prospective study collected whole blood, serum and a nasopharyngeal or oropharyngeal swab from every participant. Participants in the prospective study had the option to provide additional blood draws and questionnaires over a roughly two-month period. Before DNA extraction, blood samples from the prospective study were shipped at room temperature or frozen. TCRbeta CDR3 regions were amplified from genomic DNA by means of the immunoSEQ Assay, a bias-controlled multiplex PCR. Regarding the original processing steps: Nucleated cell counts per sample were estimated from amplification of reference gene primers within the assay. To quantify the absolute abundance of each unique TCRbeta CDR3 rearrangement, sequence reads were collapsed and filtered. For each sample, productive Simpson clonality was calculated as the square root of Simpson's diversity index over productive rearrangements. The source is immuneACCESS, and TCRdb retained only in-frame sequences with V and J called. Part of the clones is not carried over; for the studies checked, unresolved V genes explain less than half of this, and the remainder is unexplained. V and J calls and clone size are as listed in that table; D and trimming were resolved from the DNA. The sample contains around 170,000 clones, 84% of them found a single time. Of the sample, roughly 12% falls within the top ten clones.

CDR1 SGHNT and CDR2 YENEEA were looked up in the germline V gene. The CDR3 holds 16 amino acids from the cysteine to the phenylalanine. This entry keeps only the CDR3 DNA: 48 bases, framed from base 1. At the junction V is shortened by 5 bases and J by 3 bases; bases outside the gene matches: 7. On the study overall, not on this receptor specifically: The amount of clinical and demographic metadata varied by source and participant and was provided uncurated.

This chain is built from TRBV11-3 and TRBJ2-3, with 11 bases aligning to TRBD2. Sequencing was carried out using PBMCs or T cells enriched from blood (not recorded which). The TCR sequence derives from a man aged 50-60 years who had recovered from COVID-19. The CDR3 amino acid sequence is: CASSPRSGGATDTQYF. The DNA sequence is as follows: TGTGCCAGCAGCCCCCGTAGCGGGGGGGCGACAGATACGCAGTATTTT. The full variable domain, completed from the reference TRBV11-3 and TRBJ2-3 proteins outside the CDR3, reads EAGVVQSPRYKIIEKKQPVAFWCNPISGHNTLYWYLQNLGQGPELLIRYENEEAVDDSQLPKDRFSAERLKGVDSTLKIQPAELGDSAVYLCASSPRSGGATDTQYFGPGTRLTVL.